This T cell receptor (beta chain) is from a study of cytomegalovirus exposure and HLA in healthy donors. The PCR employed 60 Vbeta primers together with 13 Jbeta primers. Produced via immunoSEQ multiplex PCR; TCRdb's table is partial and in-frame only. The sample has fewer than 150,000 clones, 79% seen once. This CDR3 region has 13 residues. V shed 11 bases and J 7 bases; nucleotides not matched to a gene: 9. Germline V gene sequence: CDR1 MDHEN, CDR2 SYDVKM. It was healthy bone marrow donors who served as donors. The receptor was derived from a man between 35 and 55 years old in good health and CMV-seropositive. V usage is TRBV28 and J usage is TRBJ2-1, with 9 bases aligning to TRBD1. The sample taken for sequencing was PBMCs. The CDR3 DNA reads as TGTGCCGTTACAGGGGGCGCTTGGAATGAGCAGTTCTTC. It codes for CAVTGGAWNEQFF.